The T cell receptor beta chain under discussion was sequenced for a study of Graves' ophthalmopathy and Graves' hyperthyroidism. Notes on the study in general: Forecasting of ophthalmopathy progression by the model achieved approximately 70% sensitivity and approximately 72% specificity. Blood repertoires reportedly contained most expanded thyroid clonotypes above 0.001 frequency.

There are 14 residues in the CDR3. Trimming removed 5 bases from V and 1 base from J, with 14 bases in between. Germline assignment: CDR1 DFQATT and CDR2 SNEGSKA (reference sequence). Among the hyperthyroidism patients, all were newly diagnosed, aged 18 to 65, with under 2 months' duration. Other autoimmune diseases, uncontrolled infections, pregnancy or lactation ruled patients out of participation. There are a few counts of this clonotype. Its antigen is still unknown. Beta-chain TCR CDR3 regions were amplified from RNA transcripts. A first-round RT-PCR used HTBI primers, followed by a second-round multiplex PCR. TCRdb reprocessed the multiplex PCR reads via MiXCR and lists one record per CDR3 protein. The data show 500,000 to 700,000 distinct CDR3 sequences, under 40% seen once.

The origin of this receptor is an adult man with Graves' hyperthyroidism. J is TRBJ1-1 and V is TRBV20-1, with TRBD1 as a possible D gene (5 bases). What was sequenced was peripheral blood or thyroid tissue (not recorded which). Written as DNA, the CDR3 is TGCAGTGCTCGGCTCGGGGGGGGGAACACTGAAGCTTTCTTT. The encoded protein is CSARLGGGNTEAFF.